The rows below give T cell receptor beta chains drawn from one sample of a study of OX40 agonist ivuxolimab in advanced cancers. Generated by immunoSEQ multiplex PCR, the TCRdb table keeps only in-frame clones and is missing some. This sample has over 80,000 clones; approximately 90% occur once, and the top ten carry about 0.8%. The source material was CD4+ or CD8+ T cells sorted from blood, sampled in a trial of the OX40 agonist ivuxolimab. The origin of the receptors is an adult with an advanced solid tumor such as melanoma, head and neck, liver or kidney cancer. Each CDR3 is given with its conserved first and last residue. The D gene is left open where the match is weak. Where a row states a size, it is once, few, many or the class of an expanded clone; other rows omit it.

>-|TRBJ2-3|-|TRBV19
CASRSPEGLRGYTQYF
TGTGCCAGTAGATCCCCGGAGGGTCTAAGGGGCTATACGCAGTATTTT
>-|TRBJ2-3|-|TRBV6-1
CASSGSGVGDTQYF
TGTGCCAGCAGTGGGTCTGGGGTGGGAGATACGCAGTATTTT
>TRBD2|TRBJ2-1|-|TRBV27
CASSLIGTSSGIHNEQFF
TGTGCCAGCAGTTTAATAGGGACTAGCTCAGGAATCCACAATGAGCAGTTCTTC
>-|TRBJ1-2|-|TRBV6-1
CASSDSHGYTF
TGTGCCAGCAGTGACAGTCATGGCTACACCTTC
>-|TRBJ1-2|-|TRBV10-3
CAISEGYAEYTF
TGTGCCATCAGTGAGGGGTACGCTGAGTACACCTTC
>TRBD2|TRBJ2-1|-|TRBV6-1
CASSVPGLRVEGNEQFF
TGTGCCAGCAGTGTCCCGGGACTACGCGTCGAAGGCAATGAGCAGTTCTTC
>-|TRBJ1-4|-|TRBV14
CASSQRTAPNEKLFF
TGTGCCAGCAGCCAAAGGACAGCACCTAATGAAAAACTGTTTTTT
>TRBD1|TRBJ2-7|-|TRBV27
CASRGQGSYEQYF
TGTGCCAGCCGGGGACAGGGGTCCTACGAGCAGTACTTC
>-|TRBJ2-3|once|TRBV30
CAWSVGKLSTQYF
TGTGCCTGGAGTGTGGGAAAGCTTAGTACGCAGTATTTT
>-|TRBJ2-3|-|TRBV7-9
CASSLGLRPLTDTQYF
TGTGCCAGCAGCTTAGGACTCAGACCCCTCACAGATACGCAGTATTTT
>-|TRBJ2-2|-|TRBV23-1
CARRSGGGTIAWELFF
TGCGCCAGGAGATCGGGGGGCGGGACTATAGCGTGGGAGCTGTTTTTT
>-|TRBJ1-1|-|TRBV7-6
CASSLEKSRGGNEAFF
TGTGCCAGCAGCTTAGAAAAATCCCGCGGGGGTAACGAAGCTTTCTTT
>TRBD1|TRBJ2-3|-|TRBV4-3
CASSQDRQGISDTQYF
TGCGCCAGCAGCCAAGATCGACAGGGAATTTCGGATACGCAGTATTTT
>-|TRBJ1-2|few|TRBV13
CASSYPGGVYGYTF
TGTGCCAGCAGCTACCCGGGGGGGGTCTATGGCTACACCTTC